This passage covers 27 T cell receptor beta chains from one sample sequenced in a study of blood T cell repertoires in COVID-19. Measured with immunoSEQ multiplex PCR; TCRdb has only the in-frame clones, and not every one. The table includes some 260,000 clones, roughly 80% detected once. The sequencing sample was made of PBMCs or T cells enriched from blood (not recorded which). The receptors derive from a man aged 30-40 years with acute COVID-19.

V is TRBV14 and J is TRBJ1-6; 7 bases are shared with TRBD1. Germline V gene data show CDR1 as SGHDN and CDR2 as FVKESK. There are 15 residues in the CDR3. V lost 4 bases, J lost 10 bases, and 10 bases stayed unmatched. The CDR3 is CASSPRQGRVSPLHF. The DNA of the CDR3 is TGTGCCAGCAGCCCAAGACAGGGACGAGTATCACCCCTCCACTTT.

The rearrangement links TRBV5-5 to TRBJ2-5; D is possibly TRBD2 (5 bases). This CDR3 has 15 amino acids. The V end lost 1 base, the J end lost 0 bases, and 10 bases lay between the germline ends. The V gene's germline CDR1 is SGHKS and CDR2 YYEKEE (reference sequence). The CDR3 DNA reads TGTGCCAGCAGCTTGCCAGGACTGGACCAAGAGACCCAGTACTTC. Translating gives CASSLPGLDQETQYF.

The J gene is TRBJ2-3, the V gene TRBV19; perhaps TRBD2 as D (6 bases). V was cut by 3 bases and J by 0 bases, with 10 bases left in between. Germline lookup yields CDR1 LNHDA and CDR2 SQIVND (reference sequence). The CDR3 loop spans 15 amino acids. The CDR3 DNA reads as TGTGCCAGTAGTATCATAGCGGCTAGCACAGATACGCAGTATTTT. Its translation: CASSIIAASTDTQYF.

The chain has TRBV6-5 and TRBJ1-2, with 9 nucleotides matching TRBD1. Germline assignment: CDR1 MNHEY and CDR2 SVGAGI. This CDR3 has 14 amino acids. V dropped 5 bases and J dropped 10; count of bases not matched to a gene: 11. CDR3: CASSTRQGVADYTF. For the CDR3, the DNA is TGTGCCAGCAGTACTCGACAGGGGGTAGCGGACTACACCTTC.

V and J are TRBV11-2 and TRBJ2-5; 10 bases fit TRBD1. The V gene end was trimmed by 5 bases and the J gene end by 4 bases; junction bases not matched to a gene: 4. CDR3 length: 14 amino acids. Germline V gives CDR1 SGHAT, CDR2 FQNNGV. The CDR3 loop reads CASSTWDRGETQYF. DNA of the CDR3: TGTGCCAGCAGCACATGGGACAGGGGAGAGACCCAGTACTTC.

The chain uses TRBV24-1 and TRBJ2-5; TRBD1 matches at 10 bases. Germline loops: CDR1 KGHDR, CDR2 SFDVKD. V was pared by 9 bases and J by 1 base, with 7 bases of the junction left unmatched. The CDR3 runs 15 residues. CDR3 bases: TGTGCCACCTCGGGGACAGGGGTAATCCAAGAGACCCAGTACTTC. Translating it yields CATSGTGVIQETQYF.

The V call is TRBV5-1, the J call TRBJ1-1; TRBD1 matches 7 bases. The trim removed 3 bases at V and 5 bases at J, leaving 10 bases unmatched. Germline V gene data show CDR1 as SGHRS and CDR2 as YFSETQ. There are 15 residues in the CDR3. This CDR3 is CASSSNRGSGTEAFF. As DNA, the CDR3 is TGCGCCAGCAGCTCGAACAGGGGTTCGGGTACTGAAGCTTTCTTT.

The rearrangement uses TRBV2 and TRBJ1-5; 8 bases align to TRBD1. This CDR3 is 14 amino acids long. CDR1 SNHLY and CDR2 FYNNEI come from the germline V gene. The V gene end was trimmed by 5 bases and the J gene end by 7 bases; junction bases not matched to a gene: 7. CDR3 sequence: CASSRWTGRQPQHF. The CDR3 DNA is TGTGCCAGCAGTAGATGGACAGGGAGGCAGCCCCAGCATTTT.

The V call is TRBV2, the J call TRBJ2-2; 13 nucleotides match TRBD2. Losses at the gene ends were 5 bases for V and 4 bases for J; bases not matched to a gene: 7. The CDR3 consists of 17 residues. Germline CDR1 and CDR2: SNHLY and FYNNEI. The CDR3 DNA sequence: TGTGCCAGCAGTCGACTAGCGGGAGGCTCGGGCACCGGGGAGCTGTTTTTT. This encodes CASSRLAGGSGTGELFF.

The V and J genes are TRBV3-1 (or the pseudogene TRBV3-2) and TRBJ2-7; TRBD1 matches 11 bases. CDR1 and CDR2 (germline): LGHDT, YNNKEL (reference sequence). The CDR3 consists of 13 residues. CDR3 loop: CASSQTGTGGLSV. The CDR3 DNA reads as TGTGCCAGCAGCCAAACCGGGACAGGGGGACTTAGCGTC.

Here the CDR3 DNA reads TGTGCCAGCAGTGATCTGCCGGGACACCATAATTCACCCCTCCACTTT. The encoded protein is CASSDLPGHHNSPLHF. The chain carries TRBV25-1 and TRBJ1-6; D may be TRBD1 (6 bases). In germline, CDR1 is MGHDK, CDR2 SYGVNS. The CDR3 is 16 amino acids. Trimming pared 3 bases from V and 5 bases from J, leaving 14 bases between. Supplemented by reference TRBV25-1 and TRBJ1-6, the full variable domain reads EADIYQTPRYLVIGTGKKITLECSQTMGHDKMYWYQQDPGMELHLIHYSYGVNSTEKGDLSSESTVSRIRTEHFPLTLESARPSHTSQYLCASSDLPGHHNSPLHFGNGTRLTVT.

The chain couples TRBV28 to TRBJ2-3, with 14 nucleotides matching TRBD2. Germline V gene data show CDR1 as MDHEN and CDR2 as SYDVKM. J gave up 4 bases and V 2 bases, and 11 bases lay outside the gene matches. The CDR3 has 19 amino acids. CDR3 DNA sequence: TGTGCCAGCAGTTTAATGACTAGCGGGGGGGCGGCCTTCCCAGATACGCAGTATTTT. Amino acid sequence: CASSLMTSGGAAFPDTQYF.

The chain combines TRBV5-1 with TRBJ1-1, with D possibly being TRBD1 (5 bases). V was trimmed by 5 bases and J by 7 bases, leaving 12 bases between them. The CDR3 is 12 residues long. Germline lookup yields CDR1 SGHRS and CDR2 YFSETQ. CDR3 DNA: TGCGCCAGCAGAGTTCAGGGATTTGAAGCTTTCTTT. This codes for CASRVQGFEAFF.

In regard to this clone: Given a much more abundant clone one base away, this may be a read error. Other DNA sequences within the sample encode an identical CDR3. The rearrangement uses TRBV3-1 (or the pseudogene TRBV3-2) and TRBJ2-3; weak D call: TRBD2 (6 bases). Germline V gives CDR1 LGHDT, CDR2 YNNKEL (reference sequence). V shed 3 bases and J shed 1 base, with 11 bases lying between them. This CDR3 contains 15 residues. The CDR3 sequence is CASSQRASGTDTQYF. The CDR3 DNA is TGTGCCAGCAGCCAGAGGGCTAGCGGCACAGATACGCAGTATTTT.

V is TRBV25-1 and J is TRBJ1-2, with 11 bases aligning to TRBD1. V was clipped by 6 bases and J by 13 bases; unmatched bases: 13. The V gene's germline CDR1 is MGHDK and CDR2 SYGVNS. CDR3 size: 14 residues. CDR3 nucleotides: TGTGCCAGCAGCTCGTACGGACAGGGGGCGTCGGCCACCTTC. It yields the protein CASSSYGQGASATF.

The chain carries TRBV10-3 and TRBJ2-5; D not resolved. Germline V CDR1 and CDR2: ENHRY, SYGVKD. The V end lost 6 bases, the J end lost 3 bases, and 14 bases lay between the germline ends. The CDR3 spans 14 residues. For the CDR3, the DNA is TGTGCCATCAGGGCCCTAGGAGACGAAGAGACCCAGTACTTC. This sequence encodes CAIRALGDEETQYF.

Only one count was recorded for this clone. CDR3 nucleotides: TGCGCCAGCAGCTTGGAGGGGGGGTCCCCTTATGGCTACACCTTC. As protein: CASSLEGGSPYGYTF. The chain uses TRBV5-1 and TRBJ1-2; tentative D call: TRBD1 (6 bases). Between the trimmed V and J ends, which lost 0 bases and 5 bases, there was a span of 14 bases. CDR3 length: 15 amino acids. The V gene's germline CDR1 is SGHRS and CDR2 YFSETQ.

The V and J genes are TRBV5-4 and TRBJ1-6, with 9 bases lining up with TRBD1. This CDR3 contains 14 residues. Trimming cost V 4 bases and J 9 bases; bases outside gene matches: 5. In germline, CDR1 is SGHNT, CDR2 YYREEE (reference sequence). CDR3 sequence (DNA): TGTGCCAGCAGCCGGGGACAGGGAACTTCACCCCTCCACTTT. Protein product: CASSRGQGTSPLHF.

The count of this clone is one. This rearrangement joins TRBV11-3 to TRBJ2-5; TRBD1 might be the D (6 bases). V shed 4 bases and J shed 3 bases, with 15 bases lying between them. CDR1 and CDR2 (germline): SGHNT, YENEEA. This CDR3 is 15 amino acids long. The CDR3 nucleotides read TGTGCCAGCAGCTCCCGTGCAGGGGATAAAGAGACCCAGTACTTC. This gives the protein CASSSRAGDKETQYF.

In the case of this clone: A much larger clonotype is one base distant, so this may be a read error. The chain employs TRBV11-3 and TRBJ2-3, with 8 nucleotides matching TRBD2. The trim removed 5 bases at V and 5 bases at J, leaving 9 bases unmatched. In germline, CDR1 is SGHNT, CDR2 YENEEA. The CDR3 has 15 amino acids. CDR3 in DNA: TGTGCCAGCAGCCTCCTACTAGCGGAGGGAGATACGCAGTATTTT. Translated, it gives CASSLLLAEGDTQYF. The full variable domain, its missing parts supplied by reference TRBV11-3 and TRBJ2-3, is EAGVVQSPRYKIIEKKQPVAFWCNPISGHNTLYWYLQNLGQGPELLIRYENEEAVDDSQLPKDRFSAERLKGVDSTLKIQPAELGDSAVYLCASSLLLAEGDTQYFGPGTRLTVL.

To note about this clone: One end of the junction is discordant with germline, which a read error may explain. The same CDR3 can be traced to other DNA sequences in this sample. The V and J genes are TRBV5-1 and TRBJ2-1; 7 bases map to TRBD2. The CDR3 extends over 14 amino acids. Looked up from germline, CDR1 is SGHRS and CDR2 is YFSETQ. In nucleotides, the CDR3 is TGTGCCAGCAGCTTGGCTAGCGGAGGCAATGAGCAGTTCTTC. Residues: CASSLASGGNEQFF. Looking up the rest from reference TRBV5-1 and TRBJ2-1 gives the full variable domain: KAGVTQTPRYLIKTRGQQVTLSCSPISGHRSVSWYQQTPGQGLQFLFEYFSETQRNKGNFPGRFSGRQFSNSRSEMNVSTLELGDSALYLCASSLASGGNEQFFGPGTRLTVL.

V is TRBV27 and J is TRBJ2-3; possibly TRBD1 for D (7 bases). The CDR3 has 16 residues. CDR1 is MNHEY, CDR2 SMNVEV, per germline (reference sequence). Trimming removed 6 bases from V and 2 bases from J, with 18 bases in between. This chain's CDR3 is CASRWARGRDTDTQYF. Written as DNA, the CDR3 is TGTGCCAGCAGGTGGGCAAGGGGGCGGGACACAGATACGCAGTATTTT.

This chain connects TRBV12-3 or TRBV12-4 to TRBJ1-1; the D gene is possibly TRBD1 (5 bases). Between the trimmed V and J ends, which lost 5 bases and 4 bases, there was a span of 11 bases. The length of the CDR3 is 13 residues. This CDR3 reads CASSPRVGTEAFF. The CDR3 nucleotides are TGTGCCAGCAGTCCCAGGGTTGGCACTGAAGCTTTCTTT.

The rearrangement joins TRBV19 to TRBJ1-4; 8 positions match TRBD1. This CDR3 has 19 residues. V was clipped by 6 bases and J by 4 bases; unmatched bases: 19. Looked up from germline, CDR1 is LNHDA and CDR2 is SQIVND (reference sequence). CDR3 sequence: CASRLYSPGQGAVNEKLFF. The CDR3 DNA reads TGTGCCAGTAGACTATACAGCCCGGGGCAGGGGGCCGTTAATGAAAAACTGTTTTTT.

The chain recombines TRBV9 with TRBJ2-1; D possibly corresponds to TRBD2 (6 bases). Germline V lookup: CDR1 SGDLS, CDR2 YYNGEE. This CDR3 comprises 16 residues. V gave up 0 bases and J gave up 10 bases, with 20 bases separating them. CDR3 amino acids: CASSVAHGRIRGEQFF. The CDR3 DNA follows: TGTGCCAGCAGCGTAGCTCACGGGAGAATCCGAGGGGAGCAGTTCTTC.

The chain recombines TRBV15 with TRBJ1-6; TRBD1 is a possible D gene (6 bases). Germline CDR1 reads LNHNV; CDR2 reads YYDKDF (reference sequence). The V and J ends lost 2 bases and 5 bases respectively, with 7 bases between them. The CDR3 loop spans 14 amino acids. CDR3 sequence (DNA): TGTGCCACCAGCAGACGGGACAATAATTCACCCCTCCACTTT. Amino acids: CATSRRDNNSPLHF.

V usage is TRBV19 and J usage is TRBJ2-5; 10 bases line up with TRBD2. Germline lookup yields CDR1 LNHDA and CDR2 SQIVND (reference sequence). This CDR3 contains 16 residues. J lost 1 base, V lost 3 bases, and 5 bases had no gene match. The CDR3 protein is CASSIQRGGIQETQYF. The DNA of the CDR3 is TGTGCCAGTAGTATCCAGCGGGGGGGAATCCAAGAGACCCAGTACTTC.